The next 27 T cell receptor beta chains were all read from a single sample in a study of technical replicates of blood from a few donors. This table comes from immunoSEQ multiplex PCR, and its TCRdb copy is limited to in-frame clones, with some not included. The sample has under 75,000 clones; approximately 86% are singletons. The sequenced material came from PBMCs. Every receptor here comes from a human donor in good health. Some clones in this sample may be carry-over from other donors' samples.

The gene calls are TRBV5-5 and TRBJ2-1; D may be TRBD2 (6 bases). The V and J ends lost 4 bases and 8 bases respectively, with 16 bases between them. CDR1 and CDR2 from the germline V gene are SGHKS and YYEKEE (reference sequence). This CDR3 has 14 amino acids. In DNA, the CDR3 is TGTGCCAGCAGCCTCACTGGGGACTCTTATGAGCAGTTCTTC. This sequence encodes CASSLTGDSYEQFF.

This clone was seen a handful of times. This chain uses TRBV18 with TRBJ2-7, with 10 bases aligning to TRBD2. The germline gives CDR1 KGHSH, CDR2 LQKENI. The CDR3 spans 17 residues. V was clipped by 3 bases and J by 3 bases; unmatched bases: 11. The CDR3 reads CASSPPAGAGGGYEQYF. The CDR3 DNA sequence: TGTGCCAGCTCACCCCCGGCGGGAGCGGGAGGGGGCTACGAGCAGTACTTC.

The chain links TRBV7-2 to TRBJ2-7; possible D gene TRBD1, 6 bases. Germline CDR1 and CDR2: SGHTA and FQGNSA. This CDR3 is built from 13 residues. Trimming took off 5 bases at V and 6 bases at J, with 14 bases between the two ends. The CDR3 bases are TGTGCCAGCAGCCTATGGGACATTCGCGAGCAGTACTTC. It codes for CASSLWDIREQYF.

V is TRBV5-1 and J is TRBJ1-3; the match to TRBD1 covers 8 bases. The junction had 8 bases not matched to a gene; V was cut back by 2 bases and J by 1 base. Per germline, CDR1 SGHRS and CDR2 YFSETQ. CDR3 size: 17 residues. The CDR3 DNA follows: TGCGCCAGCAGCTTCACCACGGACAGGGCTTCTGGAAACACCATATATTTT. Its translation is CASSFTTDRASGNTIYF.

J is TRBJ2-7 and V is TRBV21-1; TRBD2, the table's D call, was not compared with the DNA. TRBV21-1 is termed a pseudogene. This CDR3 region has 17 residues. Here the CDR3 DNA reads TGTGCCAGCAGCAGCCAATCCTTTAGCGGGAGGGCCTACGAGCAGTACTTC. It codes for CASSSQSFSGRAYEQYF.

This clone appeared a single time. The V gene is TRBV5-1, the J gene TRBJ2-2, with D possibly matching TRBD1 (5 bases). The CDR3 runs 13 residues. Germline V gene lookup returns CDR1 SGHRS and CDR2 YFSETQ. Trimming took 2 bases from V and 6 from J, leaving 8 bases between them. The CDR3 region has the DNA TGCGCCAGCAGCTTACAGGCCCCCGGGGAGCTGTTTTTT. It specifies CASSLQAPGELFF.

This sequence joins TRBV9 and TRBJ2-3, with unresolved D. Per germline, CDR1 SGDLS and CDR2 YYNGEE. CDR3 size: 13 residues. With 0 bases removed from V and 4 bases from J, the gap between germline ends came to 6 bases. The chain's CDR3 is CASSVAIADTQYF. DNA for the CDR3: TGTGCCAGCAGCGTAGCTATAGCAGATACGCAGTATTTT.

The chain's CDR3 is CAWAMTGGVEGYTF. The DNA of the CDR3 is TGTGCCTGGGCAATGACAGGGGGGGTAGAGGGCTACACCTTC. The V gene is TRBV30, the J gene TRBJ1-2; 9 nucleotides match TRBD1. The CDR3 spans 14 residues. With 5 bases clipped from V and 8 bases from J, the junction kept 12 bases outside the gene matches. Germline lookup yields CDR1 GTSNPN and CDR2 SVGIG (reference sequence).

The V call is TRBV30, the J call TRBJ2-7; 10 bases match TRBD1. J was trimmed by 5 bases and V by 0 bases; bases with no gene match: 10. The CDR3 contains 16 residues. The germline gives CDR1 GTSNPN, CDR2 SVGIG (reference sequence). CDR3 protein: CAWSVRAGTGDDEQYF. The CDR3 bases are TGTGCCTGGAGTGTAAGGGCCGGGACAGGGGACGACGAGCAGTACTTC.

The chain links TRBV6-1 to TRBJ1-6, with 9 bases identical to TRBD1. The CDR3 has 14 amino acids. Germline V gene lookup returns CDR1 MNHNS and CDR2 SASEGT. V was pared by 6 bases and J by 11 bases, with 8 bases of the junction left unmatched. Written as DNA, the CDR3 is TGTGCCAGCAGGGACCGGGACAGGGCGACACCCCTCCACTTT. Translated, it gives CASRDRDRATPLHF.

The J gene is TRBJ1-1, the V gene TRBV4-1, with D hard to call. The V and J ends lost 0 bases and 11 bases respectively, with 10 bases between them. The CDR3 has 12 amino acids. CDR1 is MGHRA and CDR2 is YSYEKL in the germline V gene. CDR3 in amino acids: CASSQESAGAFF. For the CDR3, the DNA is TGCGCCAGCAGCCAAGAGTCTGCCGGGGCTTTCTTT.

The rearrangement links TRBV29-1 to TRBJ2-1, with TRBD2 identical over 12 bases. V was clipped by 1 base and J by 1 base; unmatched bases: 8. This CDR3 contains 18 residues. Germline-derived CDR1 and CDR2 are SQVTM and ANQGSEA. CDR3 coding DNA: TGCAGCGTTGAAGTGGCTAGCGGGGGGGCTGGGTCCTACAATGAGCAGTTCTTC. Translated, it gives CSVEVASGGAGSYNEQFF.

The rearrangement uses TRBV27 and TRBJ1-2; 8 bases map to TRBD1. CDR3 length: 14 amino acids. Germline V gene lookup returns CDR1 MNHEY and CDR2 SMNVEV (reference sequence). V shed 5 bases and J 5 bases; nucleotides not matched to a gene: 7. CDR3 coding DNA: TGTGCCAGCAGTAATGGACAGGGAAGGTATGGCTACACCTTC. It yields the protein CASSNGQGRYGYTF.

The genes are TRBV6-1 and TRBJ2-1; 7 nucleotides agree with TRBD1. V shed 3 bases, J shed 2 bases, and the junction held 4 bases outside the gene matches. This CDR3 has 15 amino acids. The V gene's germline CDR1 is MNHNS and CDR2 SASEGT. The CDR3 bases are TGTGCCAGCAGTGATACCGGGACAGCCTACAATGAGCAGTTCTTC. Amino acids: CASSDTGTAYNEQFF.

V usage is TRBV18 and J usage is TRBJ1-1, with D possibly being TRBD1 (6 bases). The CDR3 covers 16 residues. Trimming took off 3 bases at V and 4 bases at J, with 18 bases between the two ends. Germline lookup yields CDR1 KGHSH and CDR2 LQKENI. Here the CDR3 DNA reads TGTGCCAGCTCACCTAGACAACAGGGAGGGGGCACTGAAGCTTTCTTT. The encoded protein is CASSPRQQGGGTEAFF.

The chain combines TRBV4-3 with TRBJ1-2; D is ambiguous. The CDR3 has 14 residues. V was shortened by 1 base and J by 4 bases, with 10 bases between the two germline ends. From germline, CDR1 is LGHNA and CDR2 YSLEER. CDR3 coding DNA: TGCGCCAGCAGCCAAGGAATGGAGGGCTATGGCTACACCTTC. Its protein is CASSQGMEGYGYTF.

The CDR3 nucleotides are TGTGCCAGTAGTACCTCCAGGGGATATGGCTACACCTTC. As protein: CASSTSRGYGYTF. This chain joins TRBV19 and TRBJ1-2; possible D gene TRBD1, 6 bases. The CDR3 length is 13 residues. The germline V and J ends were trimmed by 4 bases and 5 bases, with 11 bases remaining between them. The V gene's germline CDR1 is LNHDA and CDR2 SQIVND (reference sequence). The entire variable domain, with the rest obtained from reference TRBV19 and TRBJ1-2, is as follows: DGGITQSPKYLFRKEGQNVTLSCEQNLNHDAMYWYRQDPGQGLRLIYYSQIVNDFQKGDIAEGYSVSREKKESFPLTVTSAQKNPTAFYLCASSTSRGYGYTFGSGTRLTVV.

The chain links TRBV4-3 to TRBJ2-5; D remains unclear. The germline V gene encodes CDR1 LGHNA and CDR2 YSLEER. The germline V and J ends were trimmed by 0 bases and 5 bases, with 13 bases remaining between them. This CDR3 comprises 15 residues. CDR3 loop: CASSQDWPVSETQYF. CDR3 DNA: TGCGCCAGCAGCCAAGACTGGCCAGTTAGCGAGACCCAGTACTTC.

This CDR3 reads CASSFRDRGRAYGYTF. For the CDR3, the DNA is TGTGCCAGCAGCTTTAGGGACAGGGGGCGCGCCTATGGCTACACCTTC. This chain connects TRBV13 to TRBJ1-2; 12 nucleotides match TRBD1. The germline CDR1 and CDR2 sequences are PRHDT and FYEKMQ (reference sequence). The J segment lost 4 bases and the V segment lost 3 bases, leaving 6 bases of the junction unmatched. The length of the CDR3 is 16 residues.

The rearrangement uses TRBV4-2 and TRBJ2-1; 11 bases fit TRBD2. Trimming took 0 bases from V and 7 from J; bases not matched to a gene: 8. Looked up from germline, CDR1 is LGHNA and CDR2 is YNFKEQ. The CDR3 spans 17 residues. The CDR3 region has the DNA TGTGCCAGCAGCCAAGATCTAGCGGGGGGACTACCAAATGAGCAGTTCTTC. It encodes CASSQDLAGGLPNEQFF.

V and J are TRBV18 and TRBJ1-2, with a possible D match to TRBD1 (6 bases). V was cut by 2 bases and J by 3 bases, with 10 bases left in between. Germline V gives CDR1 KGHSH, CDR2 LQKENI. The length of the CDR3 is 14 residues. The CDR3 sequence: CASSPNRDHYGYTF. CDR3 nucleotide sequence: TGTGCCAGCTCACCAAACAGGGACCACTATGGCTACACCTTC. The full variable domain, completed using reference TRBV18 and TRBJ1-2, is NAGVMQNPRHLVRRRGQEARLRCSPMKGHSHVYWYRQLPEEGLKFMVYLQKENIIDESGMPKERFSAEFPKEGPSILRIQQVVRGDSAAYFCASSPNRDHYGYTFGSGTRLTVV.

The V call is TRBV6-5, the J call TRBJ1-2, with D possibly TRBD1 on 6 matching bases. V lost 0 bases and J lost 4, with 12 bases in between. The CDR3 has 15 amino acids. Germline V gene data show CDR1 as MNHEY and CDR2 as SVGAGI. The chain's CDR3 is CASSYSRGAGYGYTF. The CDR3 coding sequence is TGTGCCAGCAGTTACTCACGGGGGGCAGGCTATGGCTACACCTTC.

The chain recombines TRBV27 with TRBJ1-1; maybe TRBD1 (6 bases). The CDR3 contains 15 residues. In germline, CDR1 is MNHEY, CDR2 SMNVEV (reference sequence). V lost 3 bases and J 5 bases, leaving 16 bases between the germline ends. CDR3 nucleotide sequence: TGTGCCAGCAGTTTCGCTGCGGGGGCAAAAACTGAAGCTTTCTTT. Translated, it gives CASSFAAGAKTEAFF.

This clone showed up just once. The V call is TRBV7-9, the J call TRBJ2-7; TRBD2 aligns across 9 bases. Germline V gene data show CDR1 as SEHNR and CDR2 as FQNEAQ (reference sequence). The CDR3 runs 15 residues. V shed 6 bases, J shed 2 bases, and the junction held 8 bases outside the gene matches. The CDR3 is CASRATSGGTYEQYF. CDR3 DNA: TGTGCCAGCAGAGCGACTAGCGGAGGAACCTACGAGCAGTACTTC.

The CDR3 is CASSLSPGENYGYTF. CDR3 nucleotide sequence: TGTGCCAGCAGCTTAAGCCCGGGGGAGAACTATGGCTACACCTTC. V usage is TRBV7-3 and J usage is TRBJ1-2, with TRBD1 as a possible D gene (5 bases). This CDR3 comprises 15 residues. The V end lost 1 base, the J end lost 2 bases, and 11 bases lay between the germline ends. Germline V gene sequence: CDR1 SGHTA, CDR2 FQGTGA.

The table lists this clone with a count of one. This chain joins TRBV5-1 and TRBJ1-3; no reliable D call. V was pared by 0 bases and J by 4 bases, with 5 bases between. Germline lookup yields CDR1 SGHRS and CDR2 YFSETQ. The CDR3 length is 13 residues. CDR3 residues: CASSLAGGNTIYF. The CDR3 region has the DNA TGCGCCAGCAGCTTGGCCGGGGGAAACACCATATATTTT.

V and J are TRBV5-1 and TRBJ1-1; TRBD1 might be the D (6 bases). This CDR3 has 14 amino acids. Germline CDR1 reads SGHRS; CDR2 reads YFSETQ. V was clipped by 0 bases and J by 9 bases, with 15 bases between them. The CDR3 loop is CASSLEEGRGKAFF. CDR3 bases: TGCGCCAGCAGCTTGGAAGAGGGAAGGGGGAAAGCTTTCTTT.